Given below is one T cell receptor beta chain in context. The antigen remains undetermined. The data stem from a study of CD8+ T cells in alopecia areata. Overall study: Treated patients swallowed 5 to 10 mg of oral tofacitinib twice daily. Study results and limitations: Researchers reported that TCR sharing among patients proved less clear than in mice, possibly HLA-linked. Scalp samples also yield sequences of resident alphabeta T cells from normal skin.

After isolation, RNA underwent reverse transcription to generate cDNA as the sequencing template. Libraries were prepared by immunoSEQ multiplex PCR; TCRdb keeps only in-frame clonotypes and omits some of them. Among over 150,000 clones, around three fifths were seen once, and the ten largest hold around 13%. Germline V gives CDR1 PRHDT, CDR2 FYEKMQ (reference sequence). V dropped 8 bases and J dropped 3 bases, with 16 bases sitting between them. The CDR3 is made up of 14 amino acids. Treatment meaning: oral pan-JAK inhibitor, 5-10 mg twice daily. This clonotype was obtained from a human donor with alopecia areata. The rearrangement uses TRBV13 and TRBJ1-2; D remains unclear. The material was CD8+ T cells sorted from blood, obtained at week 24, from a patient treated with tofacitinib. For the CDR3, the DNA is TGTGCCAGCGCGGAGGGAGACGGCTACTATGGCTACACCTTC. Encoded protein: CASAEGDGYYGYTF.